These T cell receptor beta chains were read from a single sample in a study of cytomegalovirus exposure and HLA in healthy donors. Libraries were prepared by immunoSEQ multiplex PCR; TCRdb keeps only in-frame clonotypes and omits some of them. The data show 200,000 to 250,000 clones, with approximately 80% seen just once and 0.71% held by the top ten. The sequenced sample was PBMCs. These receptor sequences come from a boy aged 2 to 10 in good health and CMV-seronegative. The CDR3 runs from the conserved cysteine through the conserved F or W. Fields, in order: J gene, clone size, D gene, V gene, CDR3 protein, CDR3 DNA. D genes are given only for firm matches. Clone sizes are given selectively: once, few, many, or a class where the clone is expanded.

TRBJ1-3,NA,TRBD1,TRBV5-6,CASSFPGTGQGNTIYF,TGTGCCAGCAGCTTCCCTGGGACAGGGCAAGGGAACACCATATATTTT
TRBJ2-4,once,NA,TRBV10-1,CASSDRAVGKNIQYF,TGCGCCAGCAGTGACAGGGCGGTGGGCAAAAACATTCAGTACTTC
TRBJ2-5,NA,NA,TRBV25-1,CANYLAGVGVTQYF,TGTGCCAACTACCTGGCAGGGGTTGGCGTGACCCAGTACTTC
TRBJ1-5,few,TRBD1,TRBV30,CAWGTGAGGNQPQHF,TGTGCCTGGGGGACAGGGGCTGGTGGCAATCAGCCCCAGCATTTT
TRBJ1-1,NA,NA,TRBV19,CAFRGDTEAFF,TGTGCCTTTCGGGGGGACACTGAAGCTTTCTTT
TRBJ1-1,NA,TRBD1,TRBV5-4,CASSFMTGEVGGAFF,TGTGCCAGCAGCTTCATGACAGGGGAGGTTGGAGGAGCTTTCTTT
TRBJ2-3,once,NA,TRBV19,CASTPGDLTDTQYF,TGTGCCAGTACCCCAGGGGATCTCACAGATACGCAGTATTTT
TRBJ1-6,NA,NA,TRBV2,CASSDDRGRGRGSPLHF,TGTGCCAGCAGTGACGACCGGGGGCGGGGGCGGGGTTCACCCCTCCACTTT
TRBJ1-2,few,TRBD1,TRBV6-1,CASSEYGRGQANYGYTF,TGTGCCAGCAGTGAATATGGCAGGGGGCAAGCTAACTATGGCTACACCTTC
TRBJ2-7,NA,TRBD1,TRBV27,CASSLGTGNPYEQYF,TGTGCCAGCAGTTTGGGGACAGGGAATCCGTACGAGCAGTACTTC
TRBJ2-7,NA,TRBD2,TRBV7-9,CASSPISGSPSYEQYF,TGTGCCAGCAGCCCCATTAGCGGGAGTCCCTCCTACGAGCAGTACTTC
TRBJ1-5,NA,NA,TRBV10-3,CAISESPGLGNQPQHF,TGTGCCATCAGTGAGTCACCGGGACTAGGCAATCAGCCCCAGCATTTT